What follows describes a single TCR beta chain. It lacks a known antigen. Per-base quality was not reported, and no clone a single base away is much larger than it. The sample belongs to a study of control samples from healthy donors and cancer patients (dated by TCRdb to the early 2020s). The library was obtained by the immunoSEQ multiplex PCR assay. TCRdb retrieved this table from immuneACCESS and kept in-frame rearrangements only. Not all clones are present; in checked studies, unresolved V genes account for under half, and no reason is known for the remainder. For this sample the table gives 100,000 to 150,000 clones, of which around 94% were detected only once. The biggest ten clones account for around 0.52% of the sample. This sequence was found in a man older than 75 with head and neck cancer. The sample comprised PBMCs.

The CDR3 loop reads CSVHLGRGREKLFF. The DNA sequence is as follows: TGCAGCGTACACTTAGGCAGGGGTAGAGAAAAACTGTTTTTT. This chain is built from TRBV29-1 and TRBJ1-4; possibly the D gene is TRBD1, per 6 matching bases. The germline V gene provides CDR1 SQVTM and CDR2 ANQGSEA. Its CDR3 holds 14 amino acids, cysteine through phenylalanine. CDR3 DNA only is kept here, 42 bases in frame from base 1. V sheds 6 bases and J sheds 8 bases, leaving 19 bases between their ends.